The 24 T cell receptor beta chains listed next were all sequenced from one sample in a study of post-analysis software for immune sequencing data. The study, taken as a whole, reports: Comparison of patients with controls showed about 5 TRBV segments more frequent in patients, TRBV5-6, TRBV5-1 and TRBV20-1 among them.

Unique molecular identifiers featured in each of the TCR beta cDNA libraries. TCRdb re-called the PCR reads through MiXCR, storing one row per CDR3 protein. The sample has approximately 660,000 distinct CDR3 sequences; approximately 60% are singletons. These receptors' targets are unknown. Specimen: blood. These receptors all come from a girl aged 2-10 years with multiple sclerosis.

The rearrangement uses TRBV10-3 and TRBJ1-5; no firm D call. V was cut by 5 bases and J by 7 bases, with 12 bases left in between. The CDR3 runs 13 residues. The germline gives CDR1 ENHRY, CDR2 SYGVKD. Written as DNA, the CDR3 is TGTGCCATCAGTCAAAGGACGGAACAGCCCCAGCATTTT. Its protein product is CAISQRTEQPQHF.

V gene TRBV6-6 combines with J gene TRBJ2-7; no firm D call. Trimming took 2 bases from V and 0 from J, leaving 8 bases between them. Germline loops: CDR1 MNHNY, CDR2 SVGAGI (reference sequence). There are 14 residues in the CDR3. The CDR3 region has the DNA TGTGCCAGCAGTTACGTGCAGGCCTCCTACGAGCAGTACTTC. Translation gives CASSYVQASYEQYF.

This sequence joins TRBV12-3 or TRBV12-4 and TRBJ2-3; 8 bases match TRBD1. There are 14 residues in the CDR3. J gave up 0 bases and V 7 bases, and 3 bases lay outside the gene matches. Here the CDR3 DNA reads TGTGCCAGCAAACGGACAGGGAGCACAGATACGCAGTATTTT. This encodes CASKRTGSTDTQYF.

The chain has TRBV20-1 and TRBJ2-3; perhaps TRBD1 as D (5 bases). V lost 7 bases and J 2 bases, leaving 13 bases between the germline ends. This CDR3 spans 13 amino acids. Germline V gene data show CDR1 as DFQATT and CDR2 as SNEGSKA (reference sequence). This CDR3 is CSGWGHDTDTQYF. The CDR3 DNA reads TGCAGTGGGTGGGGCCACGACACAGATACGCAGTATTTT.

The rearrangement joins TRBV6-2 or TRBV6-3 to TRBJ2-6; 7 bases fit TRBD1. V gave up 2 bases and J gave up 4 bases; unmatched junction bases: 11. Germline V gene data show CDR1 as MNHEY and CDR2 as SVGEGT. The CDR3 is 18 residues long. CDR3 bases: TGTGCCAGCAGTTACAGTAACAGGGGAGTCCCCGGGGCCAACGTCCTGACTTTC. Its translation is CASSYSNRGVPGANVLTF.

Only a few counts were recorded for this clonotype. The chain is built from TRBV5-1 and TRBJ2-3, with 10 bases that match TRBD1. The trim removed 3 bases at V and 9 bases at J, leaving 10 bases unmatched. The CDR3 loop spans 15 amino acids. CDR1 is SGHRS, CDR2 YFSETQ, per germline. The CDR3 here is CASSYRDRGFQTQYF. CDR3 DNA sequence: TGCGCCAGCAGCTACCGGGACAGGGGTTTCCAGACGCAGTATTTT. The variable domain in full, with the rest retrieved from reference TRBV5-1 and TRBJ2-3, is KAGVTQTPRYLIKTRGQQVTLSCSPISGHRSVSWYQQTPGQGLQFLFEYFSETQRNKGNFPGRFSGRQFSNSRSEMNVSTLELGDSALYLCASSYRDRGFQTQYFGPGTRLTVL.

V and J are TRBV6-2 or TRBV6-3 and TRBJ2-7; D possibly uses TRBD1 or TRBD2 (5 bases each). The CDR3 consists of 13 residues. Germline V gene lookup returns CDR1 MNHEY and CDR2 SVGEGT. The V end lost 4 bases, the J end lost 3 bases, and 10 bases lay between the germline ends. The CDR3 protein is CASSFRDGYEQYF. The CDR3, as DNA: TGTGCCAGCAGTTTCCGGGACGGCTACGAGCAGTACTTC.

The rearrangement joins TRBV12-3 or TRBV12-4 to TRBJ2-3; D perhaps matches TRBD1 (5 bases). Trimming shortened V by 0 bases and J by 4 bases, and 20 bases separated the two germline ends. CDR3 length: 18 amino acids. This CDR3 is CASSLATRTAWGADTQYF. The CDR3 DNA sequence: TGTGCCAGCAGTTTAGCGACAAGGACGGCGTGGGGCGCAGATACGCAGTATTTT.

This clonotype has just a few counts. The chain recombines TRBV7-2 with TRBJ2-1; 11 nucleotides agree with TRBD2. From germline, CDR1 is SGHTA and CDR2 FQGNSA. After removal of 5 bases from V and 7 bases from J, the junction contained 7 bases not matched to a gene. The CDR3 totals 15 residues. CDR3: CASSNLAGGGNEQFF. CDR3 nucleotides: TGTGCCAGCAGCAACCTAGCGGGAGGTGGTAATGAGCAGTTCTTC.

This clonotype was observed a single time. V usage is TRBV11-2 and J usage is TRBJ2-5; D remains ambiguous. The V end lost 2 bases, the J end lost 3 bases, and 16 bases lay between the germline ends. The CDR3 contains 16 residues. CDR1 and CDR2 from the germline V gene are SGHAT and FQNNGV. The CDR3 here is CASSLRLQIHKETQYF. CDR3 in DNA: TGTGCCAGCAGCTTACGTTTGCAGATTCATAAAGAGACCCAGTACTTC.

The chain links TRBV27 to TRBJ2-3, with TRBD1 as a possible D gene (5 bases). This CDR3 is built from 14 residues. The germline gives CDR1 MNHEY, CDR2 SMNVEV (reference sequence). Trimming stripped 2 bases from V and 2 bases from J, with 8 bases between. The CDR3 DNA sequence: TGTGCCAGCAGTTTAAACAGGCTCACAGATACGCAGTATTTT. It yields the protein CASSLNRLTDTQYF.

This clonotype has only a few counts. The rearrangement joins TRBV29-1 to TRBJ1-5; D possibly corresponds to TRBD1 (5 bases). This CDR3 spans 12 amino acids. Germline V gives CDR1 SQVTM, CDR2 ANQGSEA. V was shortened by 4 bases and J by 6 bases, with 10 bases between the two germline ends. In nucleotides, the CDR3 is TGCAGCGTTGGTCAGGGAAGTCAGCCCCAGCATTTT. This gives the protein CSVGQGSQPQHF.

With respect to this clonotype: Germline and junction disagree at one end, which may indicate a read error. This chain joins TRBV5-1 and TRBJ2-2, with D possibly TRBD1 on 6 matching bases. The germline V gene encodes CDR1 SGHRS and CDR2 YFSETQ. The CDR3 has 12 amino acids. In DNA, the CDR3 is TGCGCCAGCAGCCCGGGACACGGGGAGCGGTTTTTT. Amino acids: CASSPGHGERFF.

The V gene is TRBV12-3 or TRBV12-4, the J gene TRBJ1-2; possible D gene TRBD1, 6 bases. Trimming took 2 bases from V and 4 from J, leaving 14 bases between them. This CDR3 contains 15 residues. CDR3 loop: CASSLSPRGGYGYTF. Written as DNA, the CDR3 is TGTGCCAGCAGTTTATCCCCGAGGGGGGGCTATGGCTACACCTTC.

The CDR3 DNA reads TGTGCCAGCACCCTCTACAGGGGGCGCGGGACTGAAGCTTTCTTT. It specifies CASTLYRGRGTEAFF. The gene calls are TRBV12-3 or TRBV12-4 and TRBJ1-1, with 9 bases that match TRBD1. This CDR3 is 15 amino acids long. With 7 bases clipped from V and 5 bases from J, the junction kept 11 bases outside the gene matches.

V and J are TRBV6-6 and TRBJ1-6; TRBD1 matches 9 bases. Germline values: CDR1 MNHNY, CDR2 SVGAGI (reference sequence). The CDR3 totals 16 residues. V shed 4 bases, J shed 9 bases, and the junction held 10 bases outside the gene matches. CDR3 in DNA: TGTGCCAGCAGTTCCGACGACAGGGGGTTAACTTCACCCCTCCACTTT. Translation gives CASSSDDRGLTSPLHF.

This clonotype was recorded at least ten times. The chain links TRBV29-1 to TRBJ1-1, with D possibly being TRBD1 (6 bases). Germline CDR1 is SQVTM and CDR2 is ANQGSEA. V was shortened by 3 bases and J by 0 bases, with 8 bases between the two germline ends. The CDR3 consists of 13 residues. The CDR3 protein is CSVDGDMNTEAFF. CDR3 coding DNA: TGCAGCGTTGATGGGGACATGAACACTGAAGCTTTCTTT. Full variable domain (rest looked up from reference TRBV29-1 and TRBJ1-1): SAVISQKPSRDICQRGTSLTIQCQVDSQVTMMFWYRQQPGQSLTLIATANQGSEATYESGFVIDKFPISRPNLTFSTLTVSNMSPEDSSIYLCSVDGDMNTEAFFGQGTRLTVV.

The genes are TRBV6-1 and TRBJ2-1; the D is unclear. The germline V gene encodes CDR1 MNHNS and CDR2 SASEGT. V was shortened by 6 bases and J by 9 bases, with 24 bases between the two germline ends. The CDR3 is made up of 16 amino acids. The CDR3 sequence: CASSSPPRPTFGEQFF. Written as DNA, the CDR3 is TGTGCCAGCAGCTCCCCGCCTCGTCCTACCTTCGGTGAGCAGTTCTTC.

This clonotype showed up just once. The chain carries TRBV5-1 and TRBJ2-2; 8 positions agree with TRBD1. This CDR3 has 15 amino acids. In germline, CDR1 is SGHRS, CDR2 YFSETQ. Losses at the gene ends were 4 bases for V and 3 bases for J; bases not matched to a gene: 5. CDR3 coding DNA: TGCGCCAGCAGCCCACGACAGGGGTACACCGGGGAGCTGTTTTTT. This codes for CASSPRQGYTGELFF.

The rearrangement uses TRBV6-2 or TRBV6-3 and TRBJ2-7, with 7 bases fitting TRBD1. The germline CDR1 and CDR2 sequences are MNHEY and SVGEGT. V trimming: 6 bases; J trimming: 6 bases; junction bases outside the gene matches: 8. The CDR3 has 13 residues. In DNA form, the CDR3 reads TGTGCCAGCAGAAGGGGACAGTTCGGCGAGCAGTACTTC. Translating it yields CASRRGQFGEQYF.

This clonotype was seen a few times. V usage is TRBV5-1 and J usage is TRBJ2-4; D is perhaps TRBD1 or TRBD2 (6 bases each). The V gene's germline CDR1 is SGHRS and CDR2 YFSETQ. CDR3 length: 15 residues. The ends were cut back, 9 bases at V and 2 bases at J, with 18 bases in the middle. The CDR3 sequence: CATSMGGQTKNIQYF. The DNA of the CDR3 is TGCGCCACCTCGATGGGAGGACAGACCAAAAACATTCAGTACTTC.

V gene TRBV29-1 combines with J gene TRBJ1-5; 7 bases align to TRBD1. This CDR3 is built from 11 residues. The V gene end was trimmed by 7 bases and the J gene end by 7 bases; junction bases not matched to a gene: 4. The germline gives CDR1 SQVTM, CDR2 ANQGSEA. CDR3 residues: CSGTGRQPQHF. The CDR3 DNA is TGCAGCGGGACAGGACGGCAGCCCCAGCATTTT.

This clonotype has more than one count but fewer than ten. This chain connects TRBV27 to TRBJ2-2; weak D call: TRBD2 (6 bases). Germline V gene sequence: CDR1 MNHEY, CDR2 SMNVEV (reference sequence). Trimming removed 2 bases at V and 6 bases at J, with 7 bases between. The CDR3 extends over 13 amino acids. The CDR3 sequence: CASSLGGAGELFF. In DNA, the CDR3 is TGTGCCAGCAGTTTAGGCGGGGCCGGGGAGCTGTTTTTT.

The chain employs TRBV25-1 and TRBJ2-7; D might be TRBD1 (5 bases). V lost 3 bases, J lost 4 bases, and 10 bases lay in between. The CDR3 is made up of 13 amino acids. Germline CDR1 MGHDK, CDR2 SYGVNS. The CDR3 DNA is TGTGCCAGCAGTGATGGGGCACCTTACGAGCAGTACTTC. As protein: CASSDGAPYEQYF.